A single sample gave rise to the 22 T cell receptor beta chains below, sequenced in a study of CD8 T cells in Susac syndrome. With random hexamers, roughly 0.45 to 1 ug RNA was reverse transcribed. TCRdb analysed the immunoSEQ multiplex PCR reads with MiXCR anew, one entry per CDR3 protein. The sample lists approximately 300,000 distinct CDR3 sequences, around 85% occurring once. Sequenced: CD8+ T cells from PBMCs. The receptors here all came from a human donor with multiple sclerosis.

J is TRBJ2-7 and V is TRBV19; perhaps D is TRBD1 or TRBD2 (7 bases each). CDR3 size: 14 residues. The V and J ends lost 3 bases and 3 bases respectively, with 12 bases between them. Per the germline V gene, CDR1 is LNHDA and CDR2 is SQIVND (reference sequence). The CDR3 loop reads CASSIRGTNYEQYF. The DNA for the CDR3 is TGTGCCAGTAGTATCAGGGGGACTAACTACGAGCAGTACTTC.

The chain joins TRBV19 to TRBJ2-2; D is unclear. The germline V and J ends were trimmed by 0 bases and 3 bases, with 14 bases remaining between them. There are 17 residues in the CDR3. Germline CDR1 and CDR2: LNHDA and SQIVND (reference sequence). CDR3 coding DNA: TGTGCCAGTAGTATAGATCGGTTGCGCCGGGACACCGGGGAGCTGTTTTTT. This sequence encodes CASSIDRLRRDTGELFF.

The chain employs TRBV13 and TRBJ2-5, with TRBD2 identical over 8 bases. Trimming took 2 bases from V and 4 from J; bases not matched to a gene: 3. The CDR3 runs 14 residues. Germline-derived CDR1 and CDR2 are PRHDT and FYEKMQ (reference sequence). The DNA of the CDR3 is TGTGCCAGCAGCTTACGGGGGGGACGAGAGACCCAGTACTTC. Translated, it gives CASSLRGGRETQYF.

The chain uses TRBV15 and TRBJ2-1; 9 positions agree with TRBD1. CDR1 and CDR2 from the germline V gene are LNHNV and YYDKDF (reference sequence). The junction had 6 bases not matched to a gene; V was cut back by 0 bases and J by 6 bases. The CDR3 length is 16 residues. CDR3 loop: CATSRDRGTGFNEQFF. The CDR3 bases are TGTGCCACCAGCAGAGATCGCGGGACAGGGTTCAATGAGCAGTTCTTC.

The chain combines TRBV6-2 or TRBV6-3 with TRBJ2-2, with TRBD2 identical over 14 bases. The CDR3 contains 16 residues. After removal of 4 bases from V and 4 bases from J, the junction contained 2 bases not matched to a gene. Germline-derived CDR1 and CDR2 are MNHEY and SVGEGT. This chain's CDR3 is CASSLGLAGVTGELFF. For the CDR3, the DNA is TGTGCCAGCAGTTTGGGACTAGCGGGGGTCACCGGGGAGCTGTTTTTT.

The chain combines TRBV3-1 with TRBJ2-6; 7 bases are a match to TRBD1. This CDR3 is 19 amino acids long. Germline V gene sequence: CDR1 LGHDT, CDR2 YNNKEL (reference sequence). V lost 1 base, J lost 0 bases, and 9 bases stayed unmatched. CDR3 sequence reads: CASSQGYGQAISGANVLTF. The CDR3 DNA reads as TGTGCCAGCAGCCAAGGGTACGGACAGGCCATCTCTGGGGCCAACGTCCTGACTTTC.

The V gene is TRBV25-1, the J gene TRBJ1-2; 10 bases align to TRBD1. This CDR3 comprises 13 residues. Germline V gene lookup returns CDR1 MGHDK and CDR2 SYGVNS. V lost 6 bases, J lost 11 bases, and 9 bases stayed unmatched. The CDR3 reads CASSMGPGQGYTF. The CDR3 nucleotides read TGTGCCAGCAGCATGGGACCGGGACAGGGGTACACCTTC.

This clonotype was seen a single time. CDR3: CASSPGLAGGQETQYF. The CDR3, as DNA: TGTGCCAGCAGCCCGGGACTAGCGGGGGGCCAAGAGACCCAGTACTTC. The J gene is TRBJ2-5, the V gene TRBV7-2; TRBD2 matches at 15 bases. Germline trimming cut 5 bases from V and 1 base from J; bases unmatched to any gene: 2. The CDR3 extends over 16 amino acids. The germline gives CDR1 SGHTA, CDR2 FQGNSA.

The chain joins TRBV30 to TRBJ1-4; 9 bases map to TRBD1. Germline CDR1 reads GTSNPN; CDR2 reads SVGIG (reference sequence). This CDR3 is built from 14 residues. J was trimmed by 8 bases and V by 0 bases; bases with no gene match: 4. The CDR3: CAWSVGTGREKLFF. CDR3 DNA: TGTGCCTGGAGTGTAGGGACAGGGAGGGAAAAACTGTTTTTT.

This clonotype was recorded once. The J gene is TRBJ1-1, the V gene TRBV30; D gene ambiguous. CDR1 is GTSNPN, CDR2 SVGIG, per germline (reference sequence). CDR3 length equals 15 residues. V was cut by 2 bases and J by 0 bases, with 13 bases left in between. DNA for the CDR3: TGTGCCTGGAGTCCGATATACTTTATGAACACTGAAGCTTTCTTT. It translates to CAWSPIYFMNTEAFF.

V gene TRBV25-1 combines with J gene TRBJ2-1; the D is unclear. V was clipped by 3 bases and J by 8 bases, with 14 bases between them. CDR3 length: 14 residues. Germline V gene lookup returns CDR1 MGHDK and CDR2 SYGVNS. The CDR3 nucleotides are TGTGCCAGCAGTGAGGTACCCGCTGGGTATGAGCAGTTCTTC. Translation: CASSEVPAGYEQFF.

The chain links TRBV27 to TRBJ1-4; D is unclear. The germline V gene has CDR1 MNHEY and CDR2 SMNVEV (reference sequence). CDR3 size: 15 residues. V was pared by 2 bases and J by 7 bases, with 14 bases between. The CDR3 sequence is CASSLGGPRSEKLFF. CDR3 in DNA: TGTGCCAGCAGTTTAGGTGGCCCCCGGAGTGAAAAACTGTTTTTT.

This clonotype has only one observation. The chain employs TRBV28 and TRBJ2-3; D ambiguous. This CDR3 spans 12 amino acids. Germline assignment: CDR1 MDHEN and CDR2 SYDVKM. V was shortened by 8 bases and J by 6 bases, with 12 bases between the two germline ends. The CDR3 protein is CASAPGADTQYF. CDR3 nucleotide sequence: TGTGCCAGCGCCCCAGGCGCGGATACGCAGTATTTT.

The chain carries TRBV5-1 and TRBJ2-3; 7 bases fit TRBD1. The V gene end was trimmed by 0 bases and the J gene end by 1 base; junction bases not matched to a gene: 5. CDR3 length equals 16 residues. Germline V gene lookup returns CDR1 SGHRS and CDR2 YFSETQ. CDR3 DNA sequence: TGCGCCAGCAGCTTGGAAGGGGGCGCGGGCACAGATACGCAGTATTTT. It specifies CASSLEGGAGTDTQYF. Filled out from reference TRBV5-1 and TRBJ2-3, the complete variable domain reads KAGVTQTPRYLIKTRGQQVTLSCSPISGHRSVSWYQQTPGQGLQFLFEYFSETQRNKGNFPGRFSGRQFSNSRSEMNVSTLELGDSALYLCASSLEGGAGTDTQYFGPGTRLTVL.

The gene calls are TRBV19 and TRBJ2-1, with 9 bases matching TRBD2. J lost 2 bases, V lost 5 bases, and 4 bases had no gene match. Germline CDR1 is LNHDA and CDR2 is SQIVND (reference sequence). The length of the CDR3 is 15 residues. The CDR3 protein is CASSLTSGTYNEQFF. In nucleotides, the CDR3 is TGTGCCAGTAGTTTGACTAGCGGCACCTACAATGAGCAGTTCTTC.

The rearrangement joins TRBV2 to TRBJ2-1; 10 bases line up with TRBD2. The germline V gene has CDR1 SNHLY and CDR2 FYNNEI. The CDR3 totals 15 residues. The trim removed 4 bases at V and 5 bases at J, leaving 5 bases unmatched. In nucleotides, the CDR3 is TGTGCCAGCAGTGGTGGACTAGCGGAAGACAATGAGCAGTTCTTC. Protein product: CASSGGLAEDNEQFF.

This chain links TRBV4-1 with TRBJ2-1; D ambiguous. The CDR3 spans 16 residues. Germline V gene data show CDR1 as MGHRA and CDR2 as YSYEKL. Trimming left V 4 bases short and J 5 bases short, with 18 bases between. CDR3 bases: TGCGCCAGCAGCCCTAATCGGTTATCGGGTGACAATGAGCAGTTCTTC. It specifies CASSPNRLSGDNEQFF.

The CDR3 DNA follows: TGTGCCAGCGGGCTAGCGGAAAACTCCTACAATGAGCAGTTCTTC. Translating it yields CASGLAENSYNEQFF. The gene calls are TRBV7-9 and TRBJ2-1; 7 nucleotides align to TRBD2. This CDR3 has 15 amino acids. V was pared by 8 bases and J by 0 bases, with 7 bases of the junction left unmatched. The germline CDR1 and CDR2 sequences are SEHNR and FQNEAQ (reference sequence).

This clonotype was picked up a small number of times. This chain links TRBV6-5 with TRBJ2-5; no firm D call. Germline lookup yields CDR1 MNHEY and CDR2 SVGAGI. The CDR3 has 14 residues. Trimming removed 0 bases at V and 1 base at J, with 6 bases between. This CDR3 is CASSYSSPQETQYF. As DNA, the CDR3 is TGTGCCAGCAGTTACTCGTCCCCCCAAGAGACCCAGTACTTC.

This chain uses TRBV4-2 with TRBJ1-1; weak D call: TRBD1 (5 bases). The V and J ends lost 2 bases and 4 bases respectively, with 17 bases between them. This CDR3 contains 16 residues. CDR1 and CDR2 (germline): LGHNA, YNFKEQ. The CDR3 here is CASSQRWGFTGTEAFF. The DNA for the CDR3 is TGTGCCAGCAGCCAAAGATGGGGGTTCACCGGCACTGAAGCTTTCTTT.

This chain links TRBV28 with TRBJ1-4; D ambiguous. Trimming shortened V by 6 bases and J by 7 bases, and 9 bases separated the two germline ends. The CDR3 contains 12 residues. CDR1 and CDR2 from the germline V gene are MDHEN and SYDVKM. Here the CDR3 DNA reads TGTGCCAGCAGGGACCACGGTGAAAAACTGTTTTTT. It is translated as CASRDHGEKLFF.

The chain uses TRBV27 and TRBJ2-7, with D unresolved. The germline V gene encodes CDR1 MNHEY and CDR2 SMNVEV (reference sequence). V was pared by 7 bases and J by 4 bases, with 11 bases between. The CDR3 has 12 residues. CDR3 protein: CASMLGAYEQYF. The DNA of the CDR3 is TGTGCCAGCATGCTAGGCGCATACGAGCAGTACTTC.